The clone carrying this T cell receptor (beta chain) was detected a few times. Its antigen is unknown. The entirety of the isolated RNA underwent reverse transcription, so expressed TCRB transcripts were sequenced. Profiled with immunoSEQ multiplex PCR; TCRdb holds only in-frame clones, not every one. The profile shows about 660,000 clones, roughly an eighth of them singletons. All sorted populations exceeded 95% purity. This record comes from a study of beta chain features in type 1 diabetes. Notes on the study in general: Among patients, naive, central memory and Treg TCRB repertoires appeared more similar than among healthy donors. Among type 1 diabetes patients, VDJ junctions had fewer insertions and more deletions. TCRB CDR3s were moderately but significantly shorter in Type 1 diabetes patients in all four CD4+ subsets.

The CDR3 contains 16 residues. The V gene's germline CDR1 is LNHNV and CDR2 YYDKDF (reference sequence). The junction had 5 bases not matched to a gene; V was cut back by 3 bases and J by 3 bases. The source is a man aged 18 to 29 with type 1 diabetes. The chain uses TRBV15 and TRBJ2-1; TRBD1 aligns across 10 bases. What was sequenced was naive CD4+ T cells from blood. CDR3 nucleotides: TGTGCCACCAGCAGCCCCGGACAGGGGGTCTACAATGAGCAGTTCTTC. Translated: CATSSPGQGVYNEQFF.